This TCR beta chain was documented in a study of T cell responses to AZD1222 COVID-19 vaccine. The protocol was immunoSEQ multiplex PCR, while the TCRdb copy is restricted to in-frame clones and leaves out a portion. This sample has over 150,000 clones, with roughly 90% found just once. The J segment lost 4 bases and the V segment lost 1 base, leaving 5 bases of the junction unmatched. CDR1 and CDR2 from the germline V gene are SNHLY and FYNNEI. The CDR3 spans 15 residues. This sequence was found in an adult in good health. The input for sequencing was peripheral blood, taken on day 0 of MenACWY control vaccination. The rearrangement links TRBV2 to TRBJ1-2; 8 bases line up with TRBD1. CDR3 DNA: TGTGCCAGCAGTGAAGAGGGACAGGCTTCCTATGGCTACACCTTC. It translates to CASSEEGQASYGYTF.